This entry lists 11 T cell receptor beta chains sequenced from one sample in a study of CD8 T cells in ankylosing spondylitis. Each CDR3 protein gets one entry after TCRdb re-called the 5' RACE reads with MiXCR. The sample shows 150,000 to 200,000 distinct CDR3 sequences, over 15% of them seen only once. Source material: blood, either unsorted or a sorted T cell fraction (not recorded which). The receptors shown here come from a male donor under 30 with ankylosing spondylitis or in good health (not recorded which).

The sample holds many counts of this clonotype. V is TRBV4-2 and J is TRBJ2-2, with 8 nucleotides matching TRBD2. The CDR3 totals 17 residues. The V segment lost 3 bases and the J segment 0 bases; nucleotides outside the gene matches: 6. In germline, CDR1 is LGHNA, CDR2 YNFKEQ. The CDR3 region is CASSHPIAGTNTGELFF. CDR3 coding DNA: TGTGCCAGCAGCCACCCCATAGCGGGAACGAACACCGGGGAGCTGTTTTTT.

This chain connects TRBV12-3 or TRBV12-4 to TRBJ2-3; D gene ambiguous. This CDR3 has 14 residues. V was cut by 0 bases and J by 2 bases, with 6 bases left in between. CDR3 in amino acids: CASSLAHATDTQYF. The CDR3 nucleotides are TGTGCCAGCAGTTTAGCCCATGCCACAGATACGCAGTATTTT.

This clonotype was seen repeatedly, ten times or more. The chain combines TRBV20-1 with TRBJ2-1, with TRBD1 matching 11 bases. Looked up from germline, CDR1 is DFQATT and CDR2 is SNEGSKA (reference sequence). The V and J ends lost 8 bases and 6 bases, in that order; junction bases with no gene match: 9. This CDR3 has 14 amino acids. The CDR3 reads CSTYYGQGANEQFF. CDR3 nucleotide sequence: TGCAGTACTTACTACGGACAGGGGGCCAATGAGCAGTTCTTC.

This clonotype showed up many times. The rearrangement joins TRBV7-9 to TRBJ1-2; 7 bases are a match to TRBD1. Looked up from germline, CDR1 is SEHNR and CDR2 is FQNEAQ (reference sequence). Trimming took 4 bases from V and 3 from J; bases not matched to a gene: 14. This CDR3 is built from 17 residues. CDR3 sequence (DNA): TGTGCCAGCAGCTCACGAATACCGGGACAGCGCCACTATGGCTACACCTTC. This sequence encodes CASSSRIPGQRHYGYTF.

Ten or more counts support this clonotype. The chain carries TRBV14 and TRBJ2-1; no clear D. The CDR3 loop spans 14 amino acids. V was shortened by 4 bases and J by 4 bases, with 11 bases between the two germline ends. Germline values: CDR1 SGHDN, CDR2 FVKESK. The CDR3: CASSPPGRYNEQFF. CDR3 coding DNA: TGTGCCAGCAGCCCTCCGGGTCGTTACAATGAGCAGTTCTTC.

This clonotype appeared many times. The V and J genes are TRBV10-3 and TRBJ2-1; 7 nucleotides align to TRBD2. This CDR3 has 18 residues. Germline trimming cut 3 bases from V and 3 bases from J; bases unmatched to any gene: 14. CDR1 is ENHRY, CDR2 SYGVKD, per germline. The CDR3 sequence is CAISDNGGRANLYNEQFF. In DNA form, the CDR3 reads TGTGCCATCAGTGATAATGGGGGGAGGGCCAATCTCTACAATGAGCAGTTCTTC.

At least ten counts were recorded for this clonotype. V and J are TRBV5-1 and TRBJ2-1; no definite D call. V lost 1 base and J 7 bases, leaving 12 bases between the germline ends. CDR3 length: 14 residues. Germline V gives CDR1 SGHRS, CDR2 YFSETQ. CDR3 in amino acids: CASSLMADANEQFF. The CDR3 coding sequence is TGCGCCAGCAGCTTGATGGCCGACGCGAATGAGCAGTTCTTC.

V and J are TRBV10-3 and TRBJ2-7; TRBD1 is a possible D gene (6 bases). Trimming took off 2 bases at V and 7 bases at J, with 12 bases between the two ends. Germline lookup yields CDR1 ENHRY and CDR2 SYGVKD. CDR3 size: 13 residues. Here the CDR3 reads CAISEKGTGEQYF. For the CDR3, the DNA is TGTGCCATCAGTGAGAAGGGAACAGGGGAGCAGTACTTC.

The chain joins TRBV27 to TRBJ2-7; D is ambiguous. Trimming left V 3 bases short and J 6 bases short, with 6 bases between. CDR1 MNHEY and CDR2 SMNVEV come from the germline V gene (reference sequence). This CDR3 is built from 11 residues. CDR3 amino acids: CASSFRGEQYV. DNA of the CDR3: TGTGCCAGCAGTTTCCGTGGCGAGCAGTACGTC.

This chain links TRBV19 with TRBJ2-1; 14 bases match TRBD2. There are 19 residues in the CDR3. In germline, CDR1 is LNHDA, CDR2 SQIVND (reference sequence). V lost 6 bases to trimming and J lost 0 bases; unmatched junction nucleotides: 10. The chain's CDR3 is CASSLGLAGDGSSYNEQFF. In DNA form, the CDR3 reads TGTGCCAGTAGCCTGGGACTAGCGGGAGACGGATCCTCCTACAATGAGCAGTTCTTC.

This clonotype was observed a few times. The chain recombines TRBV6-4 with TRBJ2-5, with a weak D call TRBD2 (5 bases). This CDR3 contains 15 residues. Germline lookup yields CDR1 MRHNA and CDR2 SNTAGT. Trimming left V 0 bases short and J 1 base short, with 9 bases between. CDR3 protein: CASSDSTSGQETQYF. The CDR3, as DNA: TGTGCCAGCAGTGACTCGACCAGCGGCCAAGAGACCCAGTACTTC.